The present T cell receptor (beta chain) was sequenced within a study of brain T cells in children with intractable seizures. Regarding the study as a whole: Pre-surgery blood may have been undersampled, hiding some clones. Only CDR3 sequence similarity suggested viral specificity, without known HCMV serostatus.

The sequenced cases were selected for having the highest brain T cell transcript signatures. Pre-surgery treatment included at least one anti-epileptic drug. Using immunoSEQ multiplex PCR, the repertoire was profiled, and TCRdb retains in-frame clones only, with some absent. The table lists 65,000 to 85,000 clones, about 92% of them singletons, with approximately 1.4% in the top ten. Comments on this clone: Its target is unknown.

The V end was cut by 6 bases, the J end by 4 bases, with 12 bases between. This CDR3 region has 13 residues. The germline CDR1 and CDR2 sequences are SGHAT and FQNNGV. This specimen consisted of peripheral blood, obtained at surgery. This sequence was found in a boy in the first two years of life with tuberous sclerosis and intractable seizures. V gene TRBV11-2 combines with J gene TRBJ1-2, with D tentatively TRBD1 (6 bases). The CDR3 nucleotides are TGTGCCAGCAGTCGGCAGGGGAGCTATGGCTACACCTTC. Protein sequence: CASSRQGSYGYTF. Full variable domain (rest looked up from reference TRBV11-2 and TRBJ1-2): EAGVAQSPRYKIIEKRQSVAFWCNPISGHATLYWYQQILGQGPKLLIQFQNNGVVDDSQLPKDRFSAERLKGVDSTLKIQPAKLEDSAVYLCASSRQGSYGYTFGSGTRLTVV.